This section outlines one T cell receptor (beta chain) sequence together with its context. The entry originates in a study of blood T cell repertoires in COVID-19. The repertoire was sequenced with immunoSEQ multiplex PCR; TCRdb's copy has only in-frame clones and lacks some. Among 190,000 or so clones listed, roughly 86% were seen once. Source material: PBMCs or T cells enriched from blood (not recorded which). The TCR comes from a woman aged 30 to 39 who had recovered from COVID-19.

CDR3 DNA: TGTGCCAGTAGACCTATACCGGGACAGACGTATTTCTTT. Its protein product is CASRPIPGQTYFF. This rearrangement joins TRBV19 to TRBJ1-1, with 7 bases that match TRBD1. Germline assignment: CDR1 LNHDA and CDR2 SQIVND (reference sequence). The trim removed 6 bases at V and 13 bases at J, leaving 14 bases unmatched. The CDR3 consists of 13 residues.